The 24 T cell receptor beta chains below were found in one sample sequenced in a study of CXCR3-negative and CXCR3-positive naive CD8 T cells. UMI-labeled TRB cDNA libraries were prepared by 5' RACE. TCRdb reprocessed the 5' RACE reads; each CDR3 protein has one entry and no DNA is given. This sample's clone table lists about 40,000 distinct CDR3 sequences. Source material: memory CD8+ T cells from blood. These receptors all come from a human donor in good health. Some clones in this sample may be carry-over from other donors' samples.

The chain recombines TRBV7-6 with TRBJ2-7; TCRdb returns TRBD1, unconfirmable since there is no DNA. Germline CDR1 and CDR2: SGHVS and FNYEAQ. The CDR3 has 15 residues. The CDR3 region is CASSWGQGSSYEQHF.

The chain uses TRBV4-3 and TRBJ1-1; TCRdb outputs TRBD1, but without DNA this stays unchecked. Germline V gives CDR1 LGHNA, CDR2 YSLEER. The CDR3 contains 15 residues. The CDR3 here is CASSQDGQGGTEAFF.

The rearrangement uses TRBV29-1 and TRBJ2-7; TCRdb reports TRBD1, a call that lacks DNA to check it against. The germline CDR1 and CDR2 sequences are SQVTM and ANQGSEA. The CDR3 is made up of 15 amino acids. CDR3 amino acids: CSVEDVDRGYYEQYF.

The CDR3 protein is CASSMTSGASTDTQYF. The chain recombines TRBV7-9 with TRBJ2-3; without DNA, the TCRdb call of TRBD2 cannot be checked. The CDR3 spans 16 residues. Germline values: CDR1 SEHNR, CDR2 FQNEAQ (reference sequence).

The chain is built from TRBV7-9 and TRBJ2-7; TCRdb selects TRBD1, and the lack of DNA leaves this call unchecked. This CDR3 comprises 15 residues. Per the germline V gene, CDR1 is SEHNR and CDR2 is FQNEAQ (reference sequence). This chain's CDR3 is CASSRPPKTGDEQYF.

This rearrangement joins TRBV5-1 to TRBJ2-7; checking the TCRdb D call of TRBD1 is not possible without DNA. CDR1 and CDR2 (germline): SGHRS, YFSETQ. The CDR3 is 14 residues long. The chain's CDR3 is CASSLAGGEGEQYF.

This chain uses TRBV15 with TRBJ2-1; TCRdb's assignment of TRBD2 cannot be checked, as there is no DNA. Germline V gene data show CDR1 as LNHNV and CDR2 as YYDKDF (reference sequence). The CDR3 sequence is 18 residues long. The CDR3 reads CATSRLPPGRDPYNEQFF. Full variable domain (outside the CDR3, taken from reference TRBV15 and TRBJ2-1): DAMVIQNPRYQVTQFGKPVTLSCSQTLNHNVMYWYQQKSSQAPKLLFHYYDKDFNNEADTPDNFQSRRPNTSFCFLDIRSPGLGDTAMYLCATSRLPPGRDPYNEQFFGPGTRLTVL.

The V gene is TRBV11-2, the J gene TRBJ2-3. The CDR3 spans 16 residues. CDR1 SGHAT and CDR2 FQNNGV come from the germline V gene. The CDR3 protein is CASSTGLALSTDTQYF.

The V gene is TRBV27, the J gene TRBJ2-7; TCRdb lists TRBD1, though no DNA is available to test this call. This CDR3 comprises 16 residues. From germline, CDR1 is MNHEY and CDR2 SMNVEV (reference sequence). The CDR3 protein is CASTSETAQVPWEQYF.

This chain uses TRBV14 with TRBJ2-5. The CDR3 is 14 residues long. Looked up from germline, CDR1 is SGHDN and CDR2 is FVKESK. CDR3 loop: CASSQEPSQETQYF.

The CDR3 here is CASSLSYGAGTYEQYF. The chain couples TRBV27 to TRBJ2-7; TCRdb designates TRBD1, a call that cannot be tested without DNA. Germline assignment: CDR1 MNHEY and CDR2 SMNVEV (reference sequence). This CDR3 comprises 16 residues.

The gene calls are TRBV3-1 and TRBJ2-3; TCRdb's D call of TRBD1 is untestable without DNA. Germline CDR1 and CDR2: LGHDT and YNNKEL (reference sequence). This CDR3 spans 16 amino acids. The chain's CDR3 is CASSHHPGPYTDTQYF.

The chain combines TRBV11-2 with TRBJ1-2; TCRdb outputs TRBD1, but without DNA this stays unchecked. The CDR3 loop spans 14 amino acids. The germline CDR1 and CDR2 sequences are SGHAT and FQNNGV. The CDR3 is CASSARGPHYGYTF.

This chain joins TRBV7-9 and TRBJ1-2. CDR1 is SEHNR, CDR2 FQNEAQ, per germline (reference sequence). CDR3 length: 15 residues. The CDR3 sequence is CASSLALRGEDGYTF.

This clonotype shows up as medium-sized by frequency. The chain uses TRBV2 and TRBJ1-2; the D gene TCRdb calls, TRBD1, cannot be checked with no DNA. This CDR3 has 11 amino acids. In germline, CDR1 is SNHLY, CDR2 FYNNEI. This CDR3 reads CASQGDYGYTF.

The chain links TRBV29-1 to TRBJ2-7. In germline, CDR1 is SQVTM, CDR2 ANQGSEA. This CDR3 has 14 amino acids. CDR3 loop: CSVEADSSSYEQYF.

The chain couples TRBV13 to TRBJ1-2; TCRdb calls TRBD1, which cannot be checked without DNA. The CDR3 has 14 amino acids. Germline V gives CDR1 PRHDT, CDR2 FYEKMQ (reference sequence). The CDR3 sequence: CASSTGTGNYGYTF.

This rearrangement joins TRBV11-2 to TRBJ1-1; without DNA, the TCRdb call of TRBD1 cannot be checked. Germline V gives CDR1 SGHAT, CDR2 FQNNGV. This CDR3 has 14 residues. The CDR3 reads CASSLKGGNTEAFF.

This rearrangement joins TRBV6-2 or TRBV6-3 to TRBJ2-7; TCRdb calls TRBD1, which cannot be checked without DNA. Germline V gene sequence: CDR1 MNHEY, CDR2 SVGEGT. CDR3 length equals 13 residues. CDR3 sequence: CASSLGQVYEQYF.

Judged by frequency, this clonotype is medium-sized. CDR3 amino acids: CASSQSRIRDNTGELFF. The chain carries TRBV23-1 and TRBJ2-2; with no DNA, the TCRdb D assignment of TRBD1 cannot be verified. TRBV23-1 is known as an ORF, though its function is uncertain. The CDR3 covers 17 residues.

The V and J genes are TRBV29-1 and TRBJ2-7; TCRdb gives TRBD1 as the D gene, but with no DNA this cannot be confirmed. The CDR3 totals 13 residues. Germline CDR1 is SQVTM and CDR2 is ANQGSEA. CDR3 sequence: CSVAGTGEYEQYF.

V usage is TRBV27 and J usage is TRBJ1-1; TCRdb gives TRBD1 as the D gene, but with no DNA this cannot be confirmed. CDR1 is MNHEY, CDR2 SMNVEV, per germline (reference sequence). The CDR3 has 14 amino acids. This chain's CDR3 is CASSLTGTGTEAFF.

CDR3 in amino acids: CASSSGPLGEQYF. The chain has TRBV7-9 and TRBJ2-7; the D gene TCRdb calls, TRBD1, cannot be checked with no DNA. Germline assignment: CDR1 SEHNR and CDR2 FQNEAQ (reference sequence). This CDR3 region has 13 residues.

The genes are TRBV15 and TRBJ2-3; TCRdb designates TRBD1, a call that cannot be tested without DNA. CDR1 and CDR2 (germline): LNHNV, YYDKDF (reference sequence). The CDR3 has 15 amino acids. The CDR3 is CATSSGIGGADTQYF. The variable domain in full, with the rest retrieved from reference TRBV15 and TRBJ2-3, is DAMVIQNPRYQVTQFGKPVTLSCSQTLNHNVMYWYQQKSSQAPKLLFHYYDKDFNNEADTPDNFQSRRPNTSFCFLDIRSPGLGDTAMYLCATSSGIGGADTQYFGPGTRLTVL.